The 14 T cell receptor beta chains reported below all come from one sample, sequenced in a study of OX40 agonist ivuxolimab in advanced cancers. Sequencing was performed with immunoSEQ multiplex PCR; in TCRdb, only in-frame clones are kept and a portion is missing. The table lists tens of thousands of clones, 89% of them singletons. This specimen consisted of CD4+ or CD8+ T cells sorted from blood, obtained in a trial of the OX40 agonist ivuxolimab. These receptors originate from an adult with an advanced solid tumor such as melanoma, head and neck, liver or kidney cancer.

The chain joins TRBV30 to TRBJ1-5; D not resolved. With 0 bases removed from V and 0 bases from J, the gap between germline ends came to 9 bases. CDR1 is GTSNPN and CDR2 is SVGIG in the germline V gene (reference sequence). The CDR3 loop spans 15 amino acids. CDR3 loop: CAWSVGQYSNQPQHF. The DNA of the CDR3 is TGTGCCTGGAGTGTAGGGCAATATAGCAATCAGCCCCAGCATTTT.

This sequence joins TRBV11-3 and TRBJ1-1, with 7 bases matching TRBD1. Germline-derived CDR1 and CDR2 are SGHNT and YENEEA. This CDR3 spans 15 amino acids. Trimming cost V 2 bases and J 6 bases; bases outside gene matches: 9. CDR3 sequence reads: CASSLISGTVAEAFF. CDR3 nucleotide sequence: TGTGCCAGCAGCTTAATCTCCGGGACAGTGGCTGAAGCTTTCTTT.

In nucleotides, the CDR3 is TGTGCCAGCAGCCGGATTGGCTCTGGAAACACCATATATTTT. As protein: CASSRIGSGNTIYF. The V and J genes are TRBV7-9 and TRBJ1-3; D is uncertain. The germline CDR1 and CDR2 sequences are SEHNR and FQNEAQ (reference sequence). With 5 bases removed from V and 0 bases from J, the gap between germline ends came to 8 bases. CDR3 size: 14 residues.

The chain links TRBV6-1 to TRBJ2-1; 8 nucleotides agree with TRBD2. The V segment lost 6 bases and the J segment 6 bases; nucleotides outside the gene matches: 10. CDR1 is MNHNS, CDR2 SASEGT, per germline. This CDR3 spans 15 amino acids. The DNA for the CDR3 is TGTGCCAGCAGCCGCCAGGCTAGCGGGTCCAATGAGCAGTTCTTC. Encoded protein: CASSRQASGSNEQFF.

The genes are TRBV2 and TRBJ1-5, with TRBD1 matching over 8 bases. CDR3 size: 17 residues. J was trimmed by 5 bases and V by 1 base; bases with no gene match: 10. Germline loops: CDR1 SNHLY, CDR2 FYNNEI. The CDR3 DNA reads as TGTGCCAGCAGTGAAGTGTTCAATGGACAGGGCGATCAGCCCCAGCATTTT. This sequence encodes CASSEVFNGQGDQPQHF.

This chain links TRBV18 with TRBJ2-7; D gene uncertain. CDR1 and CDR2 (germline): KGHSH, LQKENI. V dropped 2 bases and J dropped 2 bases, with 4 bases sitting between them. This CDR3 has 12 residues. The CDR3 region is CASSPEPYEQYF. The CDR3 nucleotides read TGTGCCAGCTCACCAGAACCCTACGAGCAGTACTTC.

The V and J genes are TRBV5-1 and TRBJ2-2; 8 nucleotides line up with TRBD1. V lost 0 bases, J lost 6 bases, and 4 bases stayed unmatched. The CDR3 runs to 15 residues. Germline CDR1 and CDR2: SGHRS and YFSETQ. The CDR3 spells CASSLGTGSPGELFF. The DNA of the CDR3 is TGCGCCAGCAGCTTGGGGACAGGGTCTCCCGGGGAGCTGTTTTTT. The whole variable domain, remainder taken from reference TRBV5-1 and TRBJ2-2, is KAGVTQTPRYLIKTRGQQVTLSCSPISGHRSVSWYQQTPGQGLQFLFEYFSETQRNKGNFPGRFSGRQFSNSRSEMNVSTLELGDSALYLCASSLGTGSPGELFFGEGSRLTVL.

This chain connects TRBV30 to TRBJ1-1; tentative D call: TRBD1 (6 bases). Germline CDR1 GTSNPN, CDR2 SVGIG (reference sequence). V shed 2 bases and J shed 8 bases, with 12 bases lying between them. CDR3 length equals 12 residues. The CDR3 bases are TGTGCCTGGAGTCCCGGGACATGGGAAGCTTTCTTT. Amino acids: CAWSPGTWEAFF.

J is TRBJ2-2 and V is TRBV19; D is unclear. This CDR3 region has 15 residues. Germline V gives CDR1 LNHDA, CDR2 SQIVND (reference sequence). V was clipped by 1 base and J by 3 bases, with 9 bases between them. DNA for the CDR3: TGTGCCAGTAGTATAGTAGTAGCTTACACCGGGGAGCTGTTTTTT. This encodes CASSIVVAYTGELFF.

The sample holds one count of this clone. The rearrangement links TRBV9 to TRBJ2-3, with 10 bases fitting TRBD2. The V gene's germline CDR1 is SGDLS and CDR2 YYNGEE. This CDR3 region has 15 residues. Trimming removed 1 base from V and 4 bases from J; junction bases left unmatched: 3. The CDR3: CASSVSGRAPDTQYF. DNA for the CDR3: TGTGCCAGCAGCGTAAGCGGGAGGGCTCCAGATACGCAGTATTTT.

This clone was seen just once. The chain combines TRBV30 with TRBJ2-7; 7 bases match TRBD2. The CDR3 runs to 12 residues. V lost 2 bases to trimming and J lost 6 bases; unmatched junction nucleotides: 4. Germline V CDR1 and CDR2: GTSNPN, SVGIG (reference sequence). The CDR3 region is CAWSPTGGEQYF. The CDR3 nucleotides are TGTGCCTGGAGTCCGACGGGGGGCGAGCAGTACTTC.

This sequence joins TRBV14 and TRBJ2-2; the D is unclear. Trimming cost V 1 base and J 1 base, with 7 bases left between them. This CDR3 contains 15 residues. Germline V CDR1 and CDR2: SGHDN, FVKESK. CDR3 nucleotide sequence: TGTGCCAGCAGCCAAGCCTCATTGAACACCGGGGAGCTGTTTTTT. This gives the protein CASSQASLNTGELFF.

The chain joins TRBV10-2 to TRBJ2-2; no reliable D call. Germline V gene lookup returns CDR1 WSHSY and CDR2 SAAADI. V dropped 5 bases and J dropped 8 bases, with 18 bases sitting between them. This CDR3 contains 15 residues. Here the CDR3 reads CASSSMRGVGGELFF. The CDR3 nucleotides read TGCGCCAGCAGTTCTATGCGCGGCGTTGGAGGGGAGCTGTTTTTT.

The chain combines TRBV4-1 with TRBJ2-1; D may be TRBD2 (6 bases). The CDR3 consists of 15 residues. Germline CDR1 and CDR2: MGHRA and YSYEKL. V was pared by 5 bases and J by 5 bases, with 16 bases between. CDR3 amino acids: CASSVRENADNEQFF. CDR3 nucleotides: TGCGCCAGCAGCGTCCGGGAGAATGCCGACAATGAGCAGTTCTTC.